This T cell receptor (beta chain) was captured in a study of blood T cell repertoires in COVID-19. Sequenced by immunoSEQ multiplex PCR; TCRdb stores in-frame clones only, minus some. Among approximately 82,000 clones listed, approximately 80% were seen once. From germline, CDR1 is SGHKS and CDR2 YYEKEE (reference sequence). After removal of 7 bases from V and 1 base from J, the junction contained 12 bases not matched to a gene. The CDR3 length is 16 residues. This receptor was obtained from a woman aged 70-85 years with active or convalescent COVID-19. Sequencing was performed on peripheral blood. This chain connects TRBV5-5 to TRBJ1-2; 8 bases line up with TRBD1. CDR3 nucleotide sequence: TGTGCCAGCTCCATTGGGGCGGACAGGGTTAACTATGGCTACACCTTC. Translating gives CASSIGADRVNYGYTF.